This T cell receptor beta chain comes out of a study of control samples from healthy donors and cancer patients. This table comes from immunoSEQ multiplex PCR, and its TCRdb copy is limited to in-frame clones, with some not included. The sample consists of under 450,000 clones, around 90% of them appearing once. This CDR3 spans 15 amino acids. CDR1 and CDR2 from the germline V gene are GTSNPN and SVGIG (reference sequence). The ends were cut back, 1 base at V and 4 bases at J, with 16 bases in the middle. This sequence originates from a man aged 40-49 years with head and neck cancer. Source material: PBMCs. The V and J genes are TRBV30 and TRBJ1-1, with D tentatively TRBD1 (6 bases). The CDR3 DNA follows: TGTGCCTGGAGTGCACCTCAGGGGTGGGGCACTGAAGCTTTCTTT. Amino acid sequence: CAWSAPQGWGTEAFF. Full variable domain (outside the CDR3, taken from reference TRBV30 and TRBJ1-1): SQTIHQWPATLVQPVGSPLSLECTVEGTSNPNLYWYRQAAGRGLQLLFYSVGIGQISSEVPQNLSASRPQDRQFILSSKKLLLSDSGFYLCAWSAPQGWGTEAFFGQGTRLTVV.